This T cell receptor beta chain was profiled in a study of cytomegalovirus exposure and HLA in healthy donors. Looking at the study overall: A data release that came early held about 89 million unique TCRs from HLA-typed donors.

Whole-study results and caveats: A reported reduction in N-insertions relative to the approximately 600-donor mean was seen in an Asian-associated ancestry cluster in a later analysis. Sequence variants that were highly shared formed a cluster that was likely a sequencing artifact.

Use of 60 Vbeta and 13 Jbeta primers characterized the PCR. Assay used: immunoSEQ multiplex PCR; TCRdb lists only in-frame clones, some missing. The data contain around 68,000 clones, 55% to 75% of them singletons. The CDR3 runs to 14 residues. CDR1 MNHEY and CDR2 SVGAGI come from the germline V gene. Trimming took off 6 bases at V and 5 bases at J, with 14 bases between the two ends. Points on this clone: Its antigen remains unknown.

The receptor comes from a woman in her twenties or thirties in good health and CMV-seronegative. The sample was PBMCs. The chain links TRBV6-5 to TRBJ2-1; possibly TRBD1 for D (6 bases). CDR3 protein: CASRIQGSNNEQFF. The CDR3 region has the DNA TGTGCCAGCAGGATACAGGGATCGAACAATGAGCAGTTCTTC.